This T cell receptor (beta chain) was recorded in a study of T cell clonality in common variable immunodeficiency. After removal of 5 bases from V and 2 bases from J, the junction contained 6 bases not matched to a gene. Germline values: CDR1 GTSNPN, CDR2 SVGIG (reference sequence). This CDR3 comprises 14 residues. Repertoires were generated with immunoSEQ multiplex PCR, while TCRdb's copy carries only in-frame clones and drops some. The sample yields some 60,000 clones, without any singletons. In this sample, this clone turned up many times. Its antigen is currently unknown. The read ends 3 residues early relative to the CDR3; the germline J gene fills the gap. Patients and controls were mostly of Caucasian heritage. Blood samples were heparinized, 5 to 8 ml per donor. Study-level results: What drives increased CVID clonality needs T cell subpopulation sequencing.

The rearrangement links TRBV30 to TRBJ2-3, with 8 positions matching TRBD2. The origin of this receptor is a person aged 18-70 years in good health. The specimen was peripheral blood mononuclear cells. CDR3 DNA (partial): TGTGCCTGGGCGGGGGGTGGCGACACAGATACG. It specifies CAWAGGGDTDT. Given in full, the CDR3 is CAWAGGGDTDTQYF.